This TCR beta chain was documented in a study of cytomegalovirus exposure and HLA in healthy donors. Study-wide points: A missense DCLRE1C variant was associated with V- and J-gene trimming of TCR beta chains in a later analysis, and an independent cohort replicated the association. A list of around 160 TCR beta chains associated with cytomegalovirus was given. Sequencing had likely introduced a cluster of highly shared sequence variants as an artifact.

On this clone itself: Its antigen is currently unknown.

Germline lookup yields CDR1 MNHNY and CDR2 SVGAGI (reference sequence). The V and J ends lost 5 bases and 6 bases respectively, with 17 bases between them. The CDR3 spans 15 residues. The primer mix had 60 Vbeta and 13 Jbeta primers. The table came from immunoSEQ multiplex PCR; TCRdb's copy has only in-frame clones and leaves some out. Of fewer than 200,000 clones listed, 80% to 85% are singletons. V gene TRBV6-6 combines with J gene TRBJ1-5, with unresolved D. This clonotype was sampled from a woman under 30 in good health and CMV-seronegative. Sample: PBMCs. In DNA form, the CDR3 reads TGTGCCAGCAGTCTCACCCTGGGTGGGAGTCAGCCCCAGCATTTT. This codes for CASSLTLGGSQPQHF.